A single sample is the source of the 2 T cell receptor beta chains below, sequenced in a study of PD-1 blockade in classical Hodgkin lymphoma. The assay was immunoSEQ multiplex PCR, and TCRdb's table has in-frame clones only and misses some. The sample includes around 60,000 clones, 70% to 90% of them seen just once. Documented time point: cycle 4 day 1 (C4D1), after 6 weeks of nivolumab. Every one of the patients relapsed after autologous stem cell transplantation (brentuximab vedotin exposure was variable). This material consisted of peripheral blood mononuclear cells (PBMCs), taken before the fourth cycle of nivolumab. Receptors originate from a human donor with classical Hodgkin lymphoma.

J is TRBJ1-5 and V is TRBV19, with no clear D. Between the trimmed V and J ends, which lost 2 bases and 9 bases, there was a span of 20 bases. This CDR3 contains 16 residues. Germline V gene sequence: CDR1 LNHDA, CDR2 SQIVND (reference sequence). The CDR3 here is CASSIPEAGNNWPQHF. The DNA of the CDR3 is TGTGCCAGTAGTATACCGGAGGCAGGCAACAACTGGCCCCAGCATTTT.

CDR3 sequence: CASSSPGQGISYEQYF. In DNA form, the CDR3 reads TGTGCCAGCAGCTCACCGGGACAGGGTATCTCCTACGAGCAGTACTTC. The rearrangement links TRBV7-9 to TRBJ2-7; 9 nucleotides match TRBD1. This CDR3 has 16 amino acids. The V gene end was trimmed by 4 bases and the J gene end by 0 bases; junction bases not matched to a gene: 7. Looked up from germline, CDR1 is SEHNR and CDR2 is FQNEAQ (reference sequence). Filled out from reference TRBV7-9 and TRBJ2-7, the complete variable domain reads DTGVSQNPRHKITKRGQNVTFRCDPISEHNRLYWYRQTLGQGPEFLTYFQNEAQLEKSRLLSDRFSAERPKGSFSTLEIQRTEQGDSAMYLCASSSPGQGISYEQYFGPGTRLTVT.